The next 2 T cell receptor beta chains were all read from a single sample in a study of T-cell memory formation after mild COVID-19. TCRdb redid the calling of the 5' RACE reads with MiXCR, one entry per CDR3 protein. The table lists 65,000 to 90,000 distinct CDR3 sequences, 11% to 15% of them singletons. The sequenced sample was PBMCs or a T cell subset sorted from them (not recorded which). These receptors all stem from an adult woman who had mild COVID-19 (a few samples of this study predate the infection). Cell type and time point are not known.

In this sample, this clonotype turned up a few times. This rearrangement joins TRBV6-1 to TRBJ2-7; D not certain. In germline, CDR1 is MNHNS, CDR2 SASEGT. Deletions cut 2 bases from V and 6 bases from J, with 14 bases between. CDR3 length: 14 residues. The CDR3 sequence is CASSERVAIGEQYF. DNA for the CDR3: TGTGCCAGCAGTGAAAGGGTGGCCATTGGCGAGCAGTACTTC.

V is TRBV11-2 and J is TRBJ2-2; the D call may be TRBD1 or TRBD2 (6 bases each). The V gene's germline CDR1 is SGHAT and CDR2 FQNNGV. V was shortened by 1 base and J by 9 bases, with 12 bases between the two germline ends. This CDR3 spans 14 amino acids. The CDR3 coding sequence is TGTGCCAGCAGCTTAGCCGTCGGGGGCTGGGAGCTGTTTTTT. Translation gives CASSLAVGGWELFF. Looking up the rest from reference TRBV11-2 and TRBJ2-2 gives the full variable domain: EAGVAQSPRYKIIEKRQSVAFWCNPISGHATLYWYQQILGQGPKLLIQFQNNGVVDDSQLPKDRFSAERLKGVDSTLKIQPAKLEDSAVYLCASSLAVGGWELFFGEGSRLTVL.